Here is one TCR beta chain with its context. This specimen belongs to a study of shared clonotypes between healthy human individuals. The data were produced by immunoSEQ multiplex PCR, yet TCRdb's version contains in-frame clones alone and is incomplete. This table has over 400,000 clones, 78% appearing once. The CDR3 contains 15 residues. V was cut by 3 bases and J by 4 bases, with 13 bases left in between. Germline loops: CDR1 KGHSH, CDR2 LQKENI. This chain links TRBV18 with TRBJ2-1; the D gene is possibly TRBD2 (6 bases). The sample comprised PBMCs. This sequence originates from a woman in her 40s in good health. Some clones in this sample may be carry-over from other donors' samples. CDR3 sequence reads: CASSPLGGEYNEQFF. DNA for the CDR3: TGTGCCAGCTCACCTCTTGGCGGGGAGTACAATGAGCAGTTCTTC.